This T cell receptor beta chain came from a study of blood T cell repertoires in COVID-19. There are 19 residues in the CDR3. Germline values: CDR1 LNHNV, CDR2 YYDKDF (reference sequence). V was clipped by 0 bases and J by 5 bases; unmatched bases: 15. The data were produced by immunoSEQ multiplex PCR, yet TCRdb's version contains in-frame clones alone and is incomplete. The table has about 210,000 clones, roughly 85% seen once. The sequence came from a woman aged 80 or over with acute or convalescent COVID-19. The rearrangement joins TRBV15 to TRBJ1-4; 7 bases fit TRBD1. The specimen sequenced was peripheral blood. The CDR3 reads CATSRDPGTDLFTNEKLFF. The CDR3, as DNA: TGTGCCACCAGCAGAGATCCCGGGACAGACCTATTCACGAATGAAAAACTGTTTTTT. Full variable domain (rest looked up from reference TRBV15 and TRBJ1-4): DAMVIQNPRYQVTQFGKPVTLSCSQTLNHNVMYWYQQKSSQAPKLLFHYYDKDFNNEADTPDNFQSRRPNTSFCFLDIRSPGLGDTAMYLCATSRDPGTDLFTNEKLFFGSGTQLSVL.